The present entry profiles one T cell receptor beta chain with its context. The antigen remains unidentified. 5' RACE with UMI labels generated the TRB cDNA libraries. TCRdb re-called the 5' RACE reads, yielding one record per CDR3 amino acid sequence without DNA. Listed are around 120,000 distinct CDR3 sequences; about 0.54% falls within the top ten. This sample was taken from a study of CXCR3-negative and CXCR3-positive naive CD8 T cells. Points from the study as a whole: For CXCR3-positive naive cells, TRB CDR3s were more hydrophobic than those of CXCR3-negative naive cells.

Germline V gene data show CDR1 as MGHRA and CDR2 as YSYEKL. The CDR3 contains 15 residues. The specimen sequenced was naive CXCR3+ CD8+ T cells from blood. Noted subset: CD45RO-CCR7+CD27+CD95- naive CD8+ T cells expressing CXCR3 (TNR3+). This clonotype was sampled from a human donor in good health. Some clones in this sample may be carry-over from other donors' samples. The V and J genes are TRBV4-1 and TRBJ2-4; TCRdb's D gene call, TRBD1, goes unchecked for lack of DNA. CDR3 sequence: CASSQNRGLGNIQYF.